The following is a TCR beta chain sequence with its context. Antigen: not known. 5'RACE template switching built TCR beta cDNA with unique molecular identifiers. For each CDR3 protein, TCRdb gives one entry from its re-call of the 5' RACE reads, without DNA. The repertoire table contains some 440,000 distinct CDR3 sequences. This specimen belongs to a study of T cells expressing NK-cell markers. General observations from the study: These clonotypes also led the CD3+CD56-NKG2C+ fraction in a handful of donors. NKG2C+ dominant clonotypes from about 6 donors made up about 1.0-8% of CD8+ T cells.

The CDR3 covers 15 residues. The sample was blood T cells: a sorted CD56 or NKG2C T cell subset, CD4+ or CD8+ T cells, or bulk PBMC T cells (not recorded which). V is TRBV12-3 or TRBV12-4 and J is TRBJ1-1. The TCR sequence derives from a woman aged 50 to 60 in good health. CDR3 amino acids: CASSPHSTANTEAFF.